Listed below are T cell receptor beta chains from one sample, sequenced in a study of blood T cell repertoires in COVID-19. Here immunoSEQ multiplex PCR was the method, and the copy in TCRdb shows in-frame clones only, minus some. This repertoire shows about 80,000 clones, 75% to 90% found once; its top ten account for around 29%. Sample: peripheral blood. These TCRs come from a human donor in a cohort sampled during active COVID-19. Each CDR3 is given with its conserved first and last residue. The order of the fields is J gene, V gene, clone size, D gene, CDR3 protein, CDR3 DNA. D genes are given only for firm matches. Clone size, where shown, is once, few, many, or a class for clones that have expanded.

>TRBJ2-7|TRBV3-1/TRBV3-2|few|NA
CASSHNARSGEQYF
TGTGCCAGCAGCCATAACGCAAGATCGGGCGAGCAGTACTTC
>TRBJ1-5|TRBV6-5|NA|TRBD1
CASSQDRIGQPQHF
TGTGCCAGCAGCCAGGACAGGATCGGTCAGCCCCAGCATTTT
>TRBJ2-7|TRBV21-1|once|NA
CASSKRTGWGYEQYF
TGTGCCAGCAGCAAACGGACAGGTTGGGGGTACGAGCAGTACTTC
>TRBJ1-1|TRBV21-1|NA|NA
CASSKSVRRNTEAFF
TGTGCCAGCAGCAAATCGGTGAGGAGGAACACTGAAGCTTTCTTT
>TRBJ1-2|TRBV2|NA|NA
CASSERQANYGYTF
TGTGCCAGCAGTGAGAGACAGGCCAACTATGGCTACACCTTC
>TRBJ2-5|TRBV5-1|NA|NA
CASSRVIGGETQYF
TGCGCCAGCAGCCGAGTTATAGGGGGAGAGACCCAGTACTTC
>TRBJ2-4|TRBV19|NA|TRBD1
CASSLRDRRGNIQYF
TGTGCCAGTAGTCTCCGGGACAGGCGAGGAAACATTCAGTACTTC
>TRBJ1-1|TRBV7-3|NA|TRBD1
CASSLSVTGRTEAFF
TGTGCCAGCAGCCTCTCAGTGACAGGGCGCACTGAAGCTTTCTTT
>TRBJ2-7|TRBV6-1|NA|TRBD2
CATLPGRGASYEQYF
TGTGCCACCCTCCCGGGGCGGGGGGCCTCCTACGAGCAGTACTTC
>TRBJ2-3|TRBV18|NA|NA
CASSPRQGRADTQYF
TGTGCCAGCTCACCACGGCAGGGGAGGGCAGATACGCAGTATTTT
>TRBJ1-2|TRBV7-8|NA|NA
CASSFLGSYYGYTF
TGTGCCAGCAGTTTCCTGGGGAGCTACTATGGCTACACCTTC
>TRBJ1-5|TRBV28|NA|NA
CASSLVGVNQPQHF
TGTGCCAGCAGTTTAGTGGGAGTCAATCAGCCCCAGCATTTT
>TRBJ2-2|TRBV7-9|NA|NA
CASSIHGGGTGELFF
TGTGCCAGCAGCATTCACGGGGGTGGAACCGGGGAGCTGTTTTTT
>TRBJ2-3|TRBV4-1|NA|TRBD1
CASSPGQGAADTQYF
TGCGCCAGCAGCCCTGGACAGGGGGCCGCAGATACGCAGTATTTT
>TRBJ2-3|TRBV19|NA|NA
CASSTGRGTDTQYF
TGTGCCAGTAGTACGGGTCGGGGCACAGATACGCAGTATTTT
>TRBJ1-1|TRBV9|NA|NA
CASSRGGEGNTEAFF
TGTGCCAGCAGCCGCGGAGGGGAGGGGAACACTGAAGCTTTCTTT
>TRBJ2-2|TRBV10-2|NA|NA
CASSERRGGELFF
TGCGCCAGCAGTGAGAGGCGCGGGGGGGAGCTGTTTTTT
>TRBJ1-4|TRBV27|NA|NA
CASSEQGRGDEKLFF
TGTGCCAGCAGCGAGCAGGGCAGGGGAGATGAAAAACTGTTTTTT
>TRBJ2-7|TRBV28|NA|NA
CASSSGEGVYEQYF
TGTGCCAGCAGTTCAGGTGAAGGGGTCTACGAGCAGTACTTC
>TRBJ1-1|TRBV11-3|NA|NA
CASSQDSLNTEAFF
TGTGCCAGCAGCCAGGACAGTTTGAACACTGAAGCTTTCTTT
>TRBJ2-2|TRBV6-6|NA|NA
CASSRQSTGELFF
TGTGCCAGCAGTCGACAGTCCACCGGGGAGCTGTTTTTT
>TRBJ1-5|TRBV5-1|NA|NA
CASSLVGGSNQPQHF
TGCGCCAGCAGCTTGGTTGGAGGTAGCAATCAGCCCCAGCATTTT
>TRBJ1-2|TRBV12-3/TRBV12-4|NA|NA
CASSSLSGYTF
TGTGCCAGCAGCTCTCTCTCGGGCTACACCTTC
>TRBJ2-1|TRBV18|NA|NA
CASSHRQADYNEQFF
TGTGCCAGCTCACATAGACAGGCAGACTACAATGAGCAGTTCTTC
>TRBJ2-1|TRBV7-3|NA|TRBD2
CASSRGGDSYNEQFF
TGTGCCAGCAGCCGCGGGGGTGACTCCTACAATGAGCAGTTCTTC
>TRBJ1-1|TRBV6-2/TRBV6-3|NA|NA
CASSLYTEAFF
TGTGCCAGCAGCCTATACACTGAAGCTTTCTTT
>TRBJ2-5|TRBV21-1|NA|NA
CASSKALWGVGCGTQYF
NA
>TRBJ1-2|TRBV6-5|NA|NA
CASTSRYGYTF
TGTGCCAGCACTTCCCGGTATGGCTACACCTTC
>TRBJ2-2|TRBV4-2|NA|TRBD2
CASSQDGTSGGNTGELFF
TGTGCCAGCAGCCAAGATGGCACCAGCGGGGGTAACACCGGGGAGCTGTTTTTT
>TRBJ1-1|TRBV9|NA|TRBD1
CASSARQGAGNTEAFF
TGTGCCAGCAGCGCCCGACAGGGGGCTGGGAACACTGAAGCTTTCTTT
>TRBJ1-6|TRBV21-1|once|NA
CASAIQGWVINSPLHF
TGTGCCAGCGCGATACAGGGTTGGGTCATTAATTCACCCCTCCACTTT
>TRBJ2-7|TRBV6-5|NA|NA
CASSYGARTYEQYF
TGTGCCAGCAGTTACGGTGCAAGAACTTACGAGCAGTACTTC
>TRBJ1-2|TRBV19|NA|NA
CASMGGPFDYGYTF
TGTGCCAGTATGGGGGGGCCCTTTGACTATGGCTACACCTTC
>TRBJ1-6|TRBV2|NA|TRBD1
CASSGDREGKVESYNSPLHF
TGTGCCAGCAGTGGGGACAGGGAGGGAAAAGTTGAGTCCTATAATTCACCCCTCCACTTT
>TRBJ1-4|TRBV24-1|few|NA
CATSEGGNEKLFF
TGTGCCACCAGTGAGGGGGGGAATGAAAAACTGTTTTTT
>TRBJ2-1|TRBV10-3|NA|NA
CATMTGTSSYNEQFF
TGTGCCACCATGACCGGGACAAGCTCCTACAATGAGCAGTTCTTC
>TRBJ2-3|TRBV6-6|few|TRBD1
CATDGRGGSPDTQYF
TGTGCCACCGACGGCCGAGGGGGCTCCCCAGATACGCAGTATTTT
>TRBJ2-3|TRBV6-1|NA|NA
CASSEAYSNTDTQYF
TGTGCCAGCAGTGAAGCATACTCGAACACAGATACGCAGTATTTT
>TRBJ1-1|TRBV14|NA|NA
CASSLEATEAFF
TGTGCCAGCAGCCTGGAGGCCACTGAAGCTTTCTTT
>TRBJ1-1|TRBV7-3|NA|NA
CASSLQGFGTEAFF
TGTGCCAGCAGCTTACAGGGCTTTGGCACTGAAGCTTTCTTT
>TRBJ2-5|TRBV5-1|NA|NA
CASSLSLAETQYF
TGCGCCAGCAGCTTGTCGCTAGCGGAGACCCAGTACTTC
>TRBJ1-6|TRBV4-2|NA|TRBD1
CASSQKGGWSLDSPLHF
TGTGCCAGCAGCCAGAAAGGGGGCTGGTCCCTGGATTCACCCCTCCACTTT
>TRBJ1-1|TRBV25-1|NA|NA
CASSQPAGTEAFF
TGTGCCAGCAGTCAGCCGGCGGGGACTGAAGCTTTCTTT
>TRBJ2-3|TRBV7-9|once|NA
CASSLSSADTQYF
TGTGCCAGCAGCTTAAGCAGCGCAGATACGCAGTATTTT
>TRBJ2-7|TRBV6-5|NA|TRBD2
CASSYDLAGPYEQYF
TGTGCCAGCAGTTACGATCTAGCGGGACCCTACGAGCAGTACTTC
>TRBJ2-7|TRBV18|NA|TRBD1
CASSPPGQGREQYF
TGTGCCAGCTCACCGCCGGGACAGGGACGCGAGCAGTACTTC
>TRBJ2-3|TRBV11-2|NA|NA
CASSLGSTGASTDTQYF
TGTGCCAGCAGCTTAGGGTCGACAGGTGCTAGCACAGATACGCAGTATTTT
>TRBJ2-2|TRBV25-1|NA|TRBD1
CASSLQGAGELFF
TGTGCCAGCAGTTTACAGGGGGCCGGGGAGCTGTTTTTT
>TRBJ1-5|TRBV2|once|NA
CASSREQGEQPQHF
TGTGCCAGCAGCAGAGAACAGGGAGAGCAGCCCCAGCATTTT
>TRBJ2-5|TRBV18|NA|TRBD2
CASSPGGGAGETQYF
TGTGCCAGCTCACCAGGCGGGGGGGCCGGAGAGACCCAGTACTTC
>TRBJ2-5|TRBV7-9|NA|NA
CASSVLGPGQETQYF
TGTGCCAGCAGCGTCCTGGGCCCAGGACAGGAGACCCAGTACTTC
>TRBJ2-3|TRBV2|NA|TRBD2
CATPAGGGAETDTQYF
TGTGCCACCCCGGCCGGCGGGGGGGCCGAAACAGATACGCAGTATTTT
>TRBJ1-2|TRBV4-1|NA|NA
CASSHQGQPYGYTF
TGCGCCAGCAGCCACCAAGGACAGCCCTATGGCTACACCTTC
>TRBJ2-5|TRBV7-9|NA|TRBD2
CAAERGETQYF
TGTGCAGCAGAGCGGGGAGAGACCCAGTACTTC
>TRBJ1-3|TRBV18|NA|NA
CASSPGSAGNTIYF
TGTGCCAGCTCACCCGGGTCAGCTGGAAACACCATATATTTT
>TRBJ1-2|TRBV7-3|NA|NA
CASTTPSGHYGYTF
TGTGCCAGCACCACACCAAGTGGCCACTATGGCTACACCTTC
>TRBJ2-4|TRBV7-9|few|NA
CASSPAEGLAKNIQYF
TGTGCCAGCAGCCCCGCAGAGGGTTTGGCCAAAAACATTCAGTACTTC
>TRBJ2-3|TRBV15|once|NA
CATSRDPSTDTQYF
TGTGCCACCAGCAGAGATCCTTCCACAGATACGCAGTATTTT
>TRBJ2-6|TRBV21-1|NA|NA
CASSPRQGSNLSSGANVLTF
TGTGCCAGCAGCCCGAGACAGGGATCCAACCTATCCTCTGGGGCCAACGTCCTGACTTTC
>TRBJ2-2|TRBV9|NA|TRBD2
CASSPGGLAGYGELFF
TGTGCCAGCAGCCCCGGGGGACTAGCGGGGTACGGGGAGCTGTTTTTT